This T cell receptor beta chain was sequenced for a study of identical twins. One entry per CDR3 protein results from TCRdb running MiXCR on the 5' RACE reads. The sample comprises some 590,000 distinct CDR3 sequences, nearly 10% of which are singletons, and 3% rests with the top ten. The CDR3 covers 13 residues. Trimming stripped 1 base from V and 4 bases from J, with 7 bases between. This sample was shared with a second study, whose subject was yellow fever vaccine responses in identical twins.

The TCR originated in a woman under 30 in good health. Input material: PBMCs. The rearrangement joins TRBV12-3 or TRBV12-4 to TRBJ1-2; TRBD1 might be the D (5 bases). The CDR3, as DNA: TGTGCCAGCAGTTTAGAGACAGCCTATGGCTACACCTTC. Translating gives CASSLETAYGYTF.